The rows below give T cell receptor beta chains drawn from one sample of a study of vaccination and CD4 T cells after COVID-19. These receptors have no known antigen. One entry per CDR3 protein, called by TCRdb with MiXCR from the PCR reads. The table includes approximately 7,000 distinct CDR3 sequences, roughly 50% detected once. The sequencing sample was made of CD4+ T cells from blood, cultured in vitro. Source of these receptors: a human donor in good health. CDR3s include the opening cysteine and the closing phenylalanine or tryptophan. Each record gives: J gene, clone size, V gene, D gene, CDR3 protein, CDR3 DNA. The D gene is left open where the match is weak. The size entry is marked missing in some rows and otherwise reads once, few, many or a size class.

J gene: TRBJ2-2; clone size: .; V gene: TRBV7-6; D gene: .; CDR3 protein: CASSLGLPRGTGELFF; CDR3 DNA: TGTGCCAGCAGCTTAGGACTCCCTCGAGGGACCGGGGAGCTGTTTTTT
J gene: TRBJ1-5; clone size: .; V gene: TRBV7-2; D gene: .; CDR3 protein: CASSLGAVSNQPQHF; CDR3 DNA: TGTGCCAGCAGCTTAGGGGCAGTGAGCAATCAGCCCCAGCATTTT
J gene: TRBJ1-1; clone size: .; V gene: TRBV7-2; D gene: .; CDR3 protein: CASSPTWGRIMNTEAFF; CDR3 DNA: TGTGCCAGCAGCCCAACATGGGGACGGATCATGAACACTGAAGCTTTCTTT
J gene: TRBJ2-5; clone size: .; V gene: TRBV23-1; D gene: .; CDR3 protein: CASSLHPGPQYF; CDR3 DNA: TGCGCCAGCAGTCTTCACCCCGGGCCCCAGTACTTC
J gene: TRBJ2-5; clone size: few; V gene: TRBV30; D gene: .; CDR3 protein: CAWRNGHQETQYF; CDR3 DNA: TGTGCCTGGAGGAACGGACATCAAGAGACCCAGTACTTC
J gene: TRBJ1-1; clone size: few; V gene: TRBV6-1; D gene: TRBD1; CDR3 protein: CASSRDSKNTEAFF; CDR3 DNA: TGTGCCAGCAGCCGGGACAGCAAGAACACTGAAGCTTTCTTT
J gene: TRBJ1-2; clone size: few; V gene: TRBV6-5; D gene: .; CDR3 protein: CASSYNWDSRGYTF; CDR3 DNA: TGTGCCAGCAGTTACAATTGGGACTCGAGGGGCTACACCTTC
J gene: TRBJ2-2; clone size: few; V gene: TRBV7-9; D gene: .; CDR3 protein: CASSLAREAGELFF; CDR3 DNA: TGTGCCAGCAGCTTAGCGAGGGAAGCCGGGGAGCTGTTTTTT
J gene: TRBJ1-3; clone size: few; V gene: TRBV7-7; D gene: .; CDR3 protein: CASSLGGAPGDTIYF; CDR3 DNA: TGTGCCAGCAGCTTAGGAGGGGCGCCGGGGGACACCATATATTTT
J gene: TRBJ2-4; clone size: medium-sized; V gene: TRBV27; D gene: .; CDR3 protein: CASSSDRLGIQYF; CDR3 DNA: TGTGCCAGCAGTTCCGACAGATTGGGCATTCAGTACTTC
J gene: TRBJ2-2; clone size: .; V gene: TRBV20-1; D gene: .; CDR3 protein: CSARDEVSWPGTGELFF; CDR3 DNA: TGCAGTGCTAGAGATGAGGTTTCGTGGCCTGGGACCGGGGAGCTGTTTTTT
J gene: TRBJ1-6; clone size: .; V gene: TRBV20-1; D gene: .; CDR3 protein: CSARGAGSQVGSPLHF; CDR3 DNA: TGCAGTGCTAGAGGGGCAGGGAGTCAAGTAGGATCACCCCTCCACTTT
J gene: TRBJ2-1; clone size: .; V gene: TRBV6-1; D gene: TRBD2; CDR3 protein: CASRPGLAGGPDNEQFF; CDR3 DNA: TGTGCCAGCCGGCCGGGACTAGCGGGGGGGCCCGACAATGAGCAGTTCTTC
J gene: TRBJ1-5; clone size: .; V gene: TRBV10-2; D gene: .; CDR3 protein: CASSESFGSEQPQHF; CDR3 DNA: TGCGCCAGCAGTGAGTCGTTTGGCAGTGAACAGCCCCAGCATTTT
J gene: TRBJ2-5; clone size: .; V gene: TRBV7-9; D gene: .; CDR3 protein: CASSFLDKRETQYF; CDR3 DNA: TGTGCCAGCAGCTTTTTGGACAAACGGGAGACCCAGTACTTC